The clone carrying this T cell receptor (beta chain) was found a few times. Antigen unknown. The CDR3 is 13 amino acids. Germline lookup yields CDR1 MNHEY and CDR2 SMNVEV (reference sequence). Trimming left V 6 bases short and J 4 bases short, with 10 bases between. The data belong to a study of cytotoxic CD8 clonotypes in ibrutinib-treated CLL. Overall study findings and caveats: Sustained-remission patients were sampled at different times than progressing patients were. Before falling back toward baseline at progression, clonality had risen at the time of ibrutinib response. Public clonotypes were uncommon and contracted or stayed stable on treatment.

Clones were read by immunoSEQ multiplex PCR, and TCRdb kept only the in-frame ones, dropping some. Of about 44,000 clones listed, approximately 74% are singletons. This clonotype was obtained from a human donor with chronic lymphocytic leukemia. The chain joins TRBV27 to TRBJ1-5, with D tentatively TRBD1 (5 bases). The starting material was PBMCs, obtained after 12 months of ibrutinib treatment. DNA of the CDR3: TGTGCCAGCAGAGCGGGGGTTAATCAGCCCCAGCATTTT. Translation: CASRAGVNQPQHF.